Listed here are 20 T cell receptor beta chains from one sample, sequenced in a study of graft-versus-host responses after intestinal transplantation. Sequencing was performed with immunoSEQ multiplex PCR; in TCRdb, only in-frame clones are kept and a portion is missing. The table lists around 39,000 clones, more than 80% of them singletons, with around 3.6% in the top ten. The input for sequencing was PBMCs, taken approximately 700 days after intestinal transplantation. The receptors derive from a human patient who received an intestinal transplant, so some T cells may come from the graft donor.

V usage is TRBV5-1 and J usage is TRBJ2-3, with D hard to call. Trimming removed 2 bases at V and 6 bases at J, with 13 bases between. CDR3 size: 14 residues. Germline V gene sequence: CDR1 SGHRS, CDR2 YFSETQ. CDR3 loop: CASSFGLRSDTQYF. The DNA of the CDR3 is TGCGCCAGCAGCTTCGGGTTAAGGTCGGATACGCAGTATTTT.

This clone has more than one count but fewer than ten. J is TRBJ2-7 and V is TRBV7-2, with D perhaps being TRBD1 or TRBD2 (6 bases each). Looked up from germline, CDR1 is SGHTA and CDR2 is FQGNSA. The V end was cut by 5 bases, the J end by 3 bases, with 14 bases between. This CDR3 is 14 amino acids long. The CDR3 DNA follows: TGTGCCAGCAGCATTGGGGGGCTCGACTACGAGCAGTACTTC. This codes for CASSIGGLDYEQYF.

This chain links TRBV23-1 with TRBJ2-2; D uncertain. TRBV23-1 is marked as an open reading frame, function uncertain. This CDR3 has 17 residues. V shed 3 bases and J shed 4 bases, with 18 bases lying between them. The CDR3 bases are TGCGCCAGCAGTCACCTCCTACCCGGGCGTAGCACCGGGGAGCTGTTTTTT. Its protein is CASSHLLPGRSTGELFF.

This clone was observed a single time. CDR3 nucleotide sequence: TGTGCCAGCAGCTTAGTAGCGTCAGAGCAGTACTTC. Its translation is CASSLVASEQYF. The chain links TRBV7-2 to TRBJ2-7, with D possibly TRBD2 on 5 matching bases. This CDR3 has 12 residues. CDR1 SGHTA and CDR2 FQGNSA come from the germline V gene. Trimming took off 1 base at V and 7 bases at J, with 8 bases between the two ends.

This chain connects TRBV6-6 to TRBJ2-7; D uncertain. Trimming removed 11 bases from V and 5 bases from J, with 19 bases in between. Germline V gene lookup returns CDR1 MNHNY and CDR2 SVGAGI (reference sequence). This CDR3 has 13 residues. This chain's CDR3 is CAPLAAAENEQYF. CDR3 nucleotides: TGTGCCCCCCTGGCCGCTGCAGAGAACGAGCAGTACTTC.

This clone appeared a single time. This chain uses TRBV14 with TRBJ2-3, with D possibly called TRBD1 or TRBD2 (5 bases each). V was shortened by 3 bases and J by 0 bases, with 19 bases between the two germline ends. The V gene's germline CDR1 is SGHDN and CDR2 FVKESK. The CDR3 sequence is 18 residues long. CDR3 bases: TGTGCCAGCAGCCATTCACGACAGAGGGGAACCAGCACAGATACGCAGTATTTT. Amino acids: CASSHSRQRGTSTDTQYF.

The rearrangement links TRBV6-6 to TRBJ1-1, with TRBD1 matching 9 bases. This CDR3 is built from 13 residues. The germline CDR1 and CDR2 sequences are MNHNY and SVGAGI (reference sequence). Germline trimming cut 6 bases from V and 8 bases from J; bases unmatched to any gene: 7. CDR3 sequence: CASRLLGQGEAFF. The CDR3 DNA reads TGTGCCAGCAGACTACTGGGACAGGGCGAAGCTTTCTTT.

The chain combines TRBV28 with TRBJ2-6, with D possibly matching TRBD2 (5 bases). Germline V lookup: CDR1 MDHEN, CDR2 SYDVKM. The CDR3 has 15 amino acids. V lost 2 bases and J 3 bases, leaving 8 bases between the germline ends. The CDR3 loop is CASSLLGGGANVLTF. The CDR3 DNA reads as TGTGCCAGCAGTTTACTAGGAGGTGGGGCCAACGTCCTGACTTTC.

The V gene is TRBV11-1, the J gene TRBJ2-5; D is perhaps TRBD2 (7 bases). In germline, CDR1 is SGHAT, CDR2 FQDESV (reference sequence). This CDR3 region has 16 residues. V was shortened by 5 bases and J by 2 bases, with 18 bases between the two germline ends. CDR3 amino acids: CASSPRWGGRQETQYF. CDR3 DNA sequence: TGTGCCAGCAGCCCCAGGTGGGGGGGCCGGCAAGAGACCCAGTACTTC.

The chain couples TRBV7-6 to TRBJ2-2, with D unresolved. Germline V gene sequence: CDR1 SGHVS, CDR2 FNYEAQ. The CDR3 contains 15 residues. Trimming left V 0 bases short and J 3 bases short, with 8 bases between. The CDR3, as DNA: TGTGCCAGCAGCTTAGCCATTGAGCACACCGGGGAGCTGTTTTTT. Translating it yields CASSLAIEHTGELFF.

The chain links TRBV11-1 to TRBJ2-1, with D uncertain. V was pared by 0 bases and J by 4 bases, with 4 bases between. The CDR3 spans 13 residues. Per germline, CDR1 SGHAT and CDR2 FQDESV (reference sequence). CDR3 nucleotide sequence: TGTGCCAGCAGCTTAGCTGGGTACAATGAGCAGTTCTTC. It encodes CASSLAGYNEQFF.

The CDR3 coding sequence is TGTGCCAGCAGCTTAGTACTCAGGGGGCCGGAGACCCAGTACTTC. Its protein is CASSLVLRGPETQYF. The chain couples TRBV7-2 to TRBJ2-5; 8 nucleotides line up with TRBD1. The CDR3 covers 15 residues. Germline values: CDR1 SGHTA, CDR2 FQGNSA. V was pared by 1 base and J by 5 bases, with 6 bases of the junction left unmatched.

The chain links TRBV6-5 to TRBJ2-2; D unresolved. Deletions cut 2 bases from V and 5 bases from J, with 15 bases between. CDR1 is MNHEY and CDR2 is SVGAGI in the germline V gene. CDR3 size: 16 residues. The CDR3 spells CASSYTLHRDTGELFF. As DNA, the CDR3 is TGTGCCAGCAGTTACACGCTCCATCGAGATACCGGGGAGCTGTTTTTT.

This chain uses TRBV6-5 with TRBJ1-4; D unresolved. Trimming stripped 5 bases from V and 6 bases from J, with 10 bases between. Germline V CDR1 and CDR2: MNHEY, SVGAGI. This CDR3 is built from 13 residues. The CDR3 coding sequence is TGTGCCAGCAGTGAAGACGTGGATGAAAAACTGTTTTTT. As protein: CASSEDVDEKLFF.

The chain employs TRBV11-2 and TRBJ1-1; 7 bases agree with TRBD1. CDR1 is SGHAT and CDR2 is FQNNGV in the germline V gene. J was trimmed by 11 bases and V by 6 bases; bases with no gene match: 6. The CDR3 spans 11 residues. The CDR3 is CASRSTGSAFF. For the CDR3, the DNA is TGTGCCAGCAGGTCGACAGGGTCGGCTTTCTTT.

The chain combines TRBV19 with TRBJ2-7; no clear D. The CDR3 is 16 residues long. Between the trimmed V and J ends, which lost 5 bases and 3 bases, there was a span of 20 bases. Germline loops: CDR1 LNHDA, CDR2 SQIVND (reference sequence). The CDR3 DNA follows: TGTGCCAGTAGTCCTCGGACGAGGCTGGTCAACTACGAGCAGTACTTC. Amino acid sequence: CASSPRTRLVNYEQYF.

The rearrangement links TRBV19 to TRBJ2-2; the D gene is possibly TRBD1 (5 bases). CDR3 length: 13 residues. Germline assignment: CDR1 LNHDA and CDR2 SQIVND (reference sequence). V was cut by 6 bases and J by 2 bases, with 7 bases left in between. CDR3 nucleotides: TGTGCCAGTAGGGGGCCCAACACCGGGGAGCTGTTTTTT. Amino acid sequence: CASRGPNTGELFF.

V usage is TRBV6-5 and J usage is TRBJ2-5; 8 bases are shared with TRBD2. Germline values: CDR1 MNHEY, CDR2 SVGAGI. The V gene end was trimmed by 7 bases and the J gene end by 4 bases; junction bases not matched to a gene: 8. The CDR3 length is 14 residues. The CDR3 bases are TGTGCCAGCACCATCGGGGGGGCTACAGAGACCCAGTACTTC. As protein: CASTIGGATETQYF.

The V call is TRBV28, the J call TRBJ1-1; no firm D call. Germline CDR1 and CDR2: MDHEN and SYDVKM. V was trimmed by 6 bases and J by 5 bases, leaving 22 bases between them. This CDR3 contains 16 residues. DNA of the CDR3: TGTGCCAGCAGCCCCGGATCGGAGGAGGGAAGGACTGAAGCTTTCTTT. Protein product: CASSPGSEEGRTEAFF.

The rearrangement links TRBV7-9 to TRBJ1-4; no definite D call. Germline V gene sequence: CDR1 SEHNR, CDR2 FQNEAQ (reference sequence). Between the trimmed V and J ends, which lost 5 bases and 5 bases, there was a span of 3 bases. The CDR3 has 11 residues. CDR3 coding DNA: TGTGCCAGCAGCCGGAATGAAAAACTGTTTTTT. Translation: CASSRNEKLFF.